This T cell receptor beta chain is drawn from a study of T cell changes during pregnancy in multiple sclerosis. The assay was immunoSEQ multiplex PCR, and TCRdb's table has in-frame clones only and misses some. Among roughly 36,000 clones, 91% were seen once, and the ten largest hold roughly 6.1%. Germline values: CDR1 LNHDA, CDR2 SQIVND (reference sequence). There are 15 residues in the CDR3. The trim removed 4 bases at V and 2 bases at J, leaving 4 bases unmatched. This sequence originates from a female donor with multiple sclerosis, enrolled in a pregnancy study. The source material was CD8+ T cells from peripheral blood mononuclear cells, sampled in the second trimester of pregnancy. This rearrangement joins TRBV19 to TRBJ2-7; 11 bases fit TRBD2. In DNA form, the CDR3 reads TGTGCCAGTAGTACCGGGACTAGCGGTCCCTACGAGCAGTACTTC. Translation gives CASSTGTSGPYEQYF. The full variable domain, its missing parts supplied by reference TRBV19 and TRBJ2-7, is DGGITQSPKYLFRKEGQNVTLSCEQNLNHDAMYWYRQDPGQGLRLIYYSQIVNDFQKGDIAEGYSVSREKKESFPLTVTSAQKNPTAFYLCASSTGTSGPYEQYFGPGTRLTVT.